The 31 T cell receptor beta chains listed next were all sequenced from one sample in a study of T cell changes during pregnancy in multiple sclerosis. This table comes from immunoSEQ multiplex PCR, and its TCRdb copy is limited to in-frame clones, with some not included. The table has 33,000 or so clones, about nine tenths seen once; the top ten hold approximately 4%. Sequences were derived from CD8+ T cells from peripheral blood mononuclear cells, sampled in the second trimester of pregnancy. These receptors were obtained from a female donor in good health, enrolled as a control in a pregnancy study.

The V gene is TRBV5-6, the J gene TRBJ1-2, with a possible D match to TRBD1 (6 bases). This CDR3 is 17 amino acids long. Germline V gives CDR1 SGHDT, CDR2 YYEEEE. Trimming left V 0 bases short and J 1 base short, with 16 bases between. CDR3 residues: CASSLEQGRGFNYGYTF. As DNA, the CDR3 is TGTGCCAGCAGCTTGGAACAGGGCCGCGGTTTTAACTATGGCTACACCTTC.

The chain recombines TRBV13 with TRBJ2-7; TRBD2 aligns across 8 bases. The CDR3 sequence is 15 residues long. Germline-derived CDR1 and CDR2 are PRHDT and FYEKMQ (reference sequence). Unmatched junction bases numbered 11, after V lost 5 bases and J lost 5 bases. CDR3 nucleotides: TGTGCCAGCAGCCAGGGCGGGGGGCCGGGGGACGAGCAGTACTTC. Residues: CASSQGGGPGDEQYF.

V is TRBV30 and J is TRBJ2-1; 8 nucleotides agree with TRBD1. The trim removed 4 bases at V and 8 bases at J, leaving 10 bases unmatched. The germline V gene encodes CDR1 GTSNPN and CDR2 SVGIG (reference sequence). The CDR3 is 14 residues long. This chain's CDR3 is CAWKTGQAIDEQFF. In DNA, the CDR3 is TGTGCCTGGAAAACGGGACAGGCCATAGATGAGCAGTTCTTC. The entire variable domain, with the rest obtained from reference TRBV30 and TRBJ2-1, is as follows: SQTIHQWPATLVQPVGSPLSLECTVEGTSNPNLYWYRQAAGRGLQLLFYSVGIGQISSEVPQNLSASRPQDRQFILSSKKLLLSDSGFYLCAWKTGQAIDEQFFGPGTRLTVL.

The V call is TRBV6-5, the J call TRBJ2-1; maybe TRBD2 (6 bases). Germline V gives CDR1 MNHEY, CDR2 SVGAGI. CDR3 length equals 14 residues. Trimming cost V 6 bases and J 6 bases, with 15 bases left between them. CDR3 protein: CASSLQTSGNEQFF. For the CDR3, the DNA is TGTGCCAGCAGCCTACAGACTAGTGGCAATGAGCAGTTCTTC.

The chain carries TRBV5-1 and TRBJ2-7, with a tentative D call TRBD1 (6 bases). The V end lost 4 bases, the J end lost 3 bases, and 11 bases lay between the germline ends. Germline V gene data show CDR1 as SGHRS and CDR2 as YFSETQ. CDR3 length: 13 residues. CDR3 nucleotide sequence: TGCGCCAGCAGCCCCACAGGGAGCTACGAGCAGTACTTC. It yields the protein CASSPTGSYEQYF. Together with reference TRBV5-1 and TRBJ2-7, the CDR3 gives the full variable domain: KAGVTQTPRYLIKTRGQQVTLSCSPISGHRSVSWYQQTPGQGLQFLFEYFSETQRNKGNFPGRFSGRQFSNSRSEMNVSTLELGDSALYLCASSPTGSYEQYFGPGTRLTVT.

The rearrangement links TRBV7-2 to TRBJ2-3; TRBD2 aligns across 12 bases. Germline V gene lookup returns CDR1 SGHTA and CDR2 FQGNSA. The CDR3 contains 17 residues. Trimming took 6 bases from V and 3 from J; bases not matched to a gene: 10. Written as DNA, the CDR3 is TGTGCCAGCAGTTCACTTCCCGGGACTAGCGGGACAGATACGCAGTATTTT. It yields the protein CASSSLPGTSGTDTQYF.

This chain joins TRBV7-3 and TRBJ1-2; no clear D gene. Germline V gene lookup returns CDR1 SGHTA and CDR2 FQGTGA. Trimming removed 5 bases from V and 4 bases from J, with 17 bases in between. The CDR3 has 15 residues. CDR3 in DNA: TGTGCCAGCAGCAAAGAAACCGGAGGGCCCTATGGCTACACCTTC. It yields the protein CASSKETGGPYGYTF.

V usage is TRBV29-1 and J usage is TRBJ2-1, with TRBD2 identical over 13 bases. The CDR3 is 14 amino acids. Germline V CDR1 and CDR2: SQVTM, ANQGSEA. The V segment lost 6 bases and the J segment 4 bases; nucleotides outside the gene matches: 3. CDR3: CSVGTSGVYNEQFF. In DNA, the CDR3 is TGCAGCGTCGGGACTAGCGGGGTATACAATGAGCAGTTCTTC.

V and J are TRBV5-4 and TRBJ2-5, with 8 bases aligning to TRBD1. Germline lookup yields CDR1 SGHNT and CDR2 YYREEE (reference sequence). Trimming at V came to 3 bases and at J to 2 bases, leaving 3 bases not matched to a gene. The CDR3 totals 14 residues. CDR3 in DNA: TGTGCCAGCAGCTCCCAGGGGGCTCAAGAGACCCAGTACTTC. As protein: CASSSQGAQETQYF.

The rearrangement links TRBV7-9 to TRBJ2-7; D possibly corresponds to TRBD1 (6 bases). The V end was cut by 6 bases, the J end by 4 bases, with 10 bases between. The CDR3 covers 12 residues. Germline V CDR1 and CDR2: SEHNR, FQNEAQ (reference sequence). CDR3 bases: TGTGCCAGCAGTAGCAGGGGTTACGAGCAGTACTTC. Its translation is CASSSRGYEQYF.

The V gene is TRBV29-1, the J gene TRBJ1-1, with 11 bases identical to TRBD1. This CDR3 has 13 residues. Losses at the gene ends were 7 bases for V and 5 bases for J; bases not matched to a gene: 6. The germline gives CDR1 SQVTM, CDR2 ANQGSEA. The chain's CDR3 is CSAGTGGRTEAFF. The CDR3 DNA reads TGCAGCGCAGGGACAGGGGGGCGGACTGAAGCTTTCTTT.

The V call is TRBV27, the J call TRBJ2-5; D possibly corresponds to TRBD1 (5 bases). V lost 7 bases to trimming and J lost 3 bases, with 12 bases between them. This CDR3 is 13 amino acids long. Per the germline V gene, CDR1 is MNHEY and CDR2 is SMNVEV (reference sequence). The chain's CDR3 is CASKGDREETQYF. The CDR3, as DNA: TGTGCCAGCAAAGGAGACAGAGAAGAGACCCAGTACTTC.

The V gene is TRBV7-9, the J gene TRBJ2-7, with 8 positions matching TRBD1. The CDR3 is 13 amino acids. Germline CDR1 and CDR2: SEHNR and FQNEAQ (reference sequence). J lost 5 bases, V lost 3 bases, and 3 bases had no gene match. For the CDR3, the DNA is TGTGCCAGCAGCTTCCAGGGGGCTGACGAGCAGTACTTC. Translating gives CASSFQGADEQYF.

The chain employs TRBV10-2 and TRBJ2-7, with TRBD1 matching 9 bases. The CDR3 has 14 amino acids. The J segment lost 5 bases and the V segment lost 8 bases, leaving 10 bases of the junction unmatched. Germline-derived CDR1 and CDR2 are WSHSY and SAAADI. The CDR3 sequence is CASSSGQGWDEQYF. The CDR3 DNA reads TGCGCCAGCTCTTCGGGACAGGGTTGGGACGAGCAGTACTTC.

The V call is TRBV5-1, the J call TRBJ2-7, with 8 bases identical to TRBD1. The V segment lost 2 bases and the J segment 0 bases; nucleotides outside the gene matches: 4. This CDR3 region has 15 residues. Germline V gene data show CDR1 as SGHRS and CDR2 as YFSETQ. CDR3 in DNA: TGCGCCAGCAGCTTCAACAGGGGGAGCTCCTACGAGCAGTACTTC. Protein product: CASSFNRGSSYEQYF.

The CDR3 protein is CASRPTSGESTDTQYF. The CDR3 DNA reads TGTGCCAGCAGGCCAACTAGCGGGGAGAGCACAGATACGCAGTATTTT. The chain carries TRBV9 and TRBJ2-3, with 10 bases aligning to TRBD2. The CDR3 runs 16 residues. V lost 5 bases, J lost 0 bases, and 6 bases stayed unmatched. Per the germline V gene, CDR1 is SGDLS and CDR2 is YYNGEE.

The chain uses TRBV4-1 and TRBJ1-2; 10 nucleotides agree with TRBD1. Germline V gives CDR1 MGHRA, CDR2 YSYEKL. This CDR3 has 14 residues. Trimming removed 1 base from V and 6 bases from J; junction bases left unmatched: 2. The CDR3 coding sequence is TGCGCCAGCAGCCAAGTTGGACAGGGGGATGGCTACACCTTC. This sequence encodes CASSQVGQGDGYTF.

The chain has TRBV9 and TRBJ1-4, with D possibly matching TRBD1 (5 bases). V was trimmed by 0 bases and J by 8 bases, leaving 14 bases between them. The CDR3 runs to 15 residues. Germline V gene data show CDR1 as SGDLS and CDR2 as YYNGEE. This CDR3 is CASSVGGEVFEKLFF. The CDR3, as DNA: TGTGCCAGCAGCGTAGGGGGGGAAGTCTTCGAAAAACTGTTTTTT.

This clone was detected once. The rearrangement joins TRBV7-9 to TRBJ1-3; D may be TRBD1 (5 bases). CDR3 size: 18 residues. The germline V gene has CDR1 SEHNR and CDR2 FQNEAQ (reference sequence). The V gene lost 1 base and the J gene lost 4 bases, with 20 bases spanning the gap. CDR3 amino acids: CASSLVGLQESPGNTIYF. The CDR3 nucleotides read TGTGCCAGCAGCTTAGTAGGTTTACAGGAGTCTCCCGGAAACACCATATATTTT.

The chain is built from TRBV9 and TRBJ1-3; TRBD1 is a possible D gene (6 bases). The CDR3 extends over 12 amino acids. Trimming took 3 bases from V and 8 from J, leaving 9 bases between them. The germline V gene has CDR1 SGDLS and CDR2 YYNGEE. The CDR3, as DNA: TGTGCCAGCAGCGGACAGGAAGACACCATATATTTT. It codes for CASSGQEDTIYF.

The chain is built from TRBV19 and TRBJ2-3; possibly TRBD2 for D (6 bases). Germline-derived CDR1 and CDR2 are LNHDA and SQIVND (reference sequence). Trimming stripped 4 bases from V and 2 bases from J, with 16 bases between. This CDR3 region has 16 residues. CDR3 sequence (DNA): TGTGCCAGTAGTAACCGGGACTTTTCCCCCACAGATACGCAGTATTTT. Protein sequence: CASSNRDFSPTDTQYF.

The chain has TRBV4-3 and TRBJ1-1, with TRBD1 as a possible D gene (6 bases). The V gene's germline CDR1 is LGHNA and CDR2 YSLEER. V shed 6 bases and J shed 4 bases, with 15 bases lying between them. This CDR3 is built from 14 residues. The CDR3 DNA reads TGCGCCAGCAGAGTCGGTCGAGGGGGCACTGAAGCTTTCTTT. Amino acid sequence: CASRVGRGGTEAFF.

The V and J genes are TRBV4-1 and TRBJ1-1; D is undetermined. The CDR3 runs to 14 residues. The V gene's germline CDR1 is MGHRA and CDR2 YSYEKL. With 5 bases removed from V and 7 bases from J, the gap between germline ends came to 17 bases. CDR3 amino acids: CASSSDLSESEAFF. DNA of the CDR3: TGCGCCAGCAGCTCAGACTTGTCAGAGAGTGAAGCTTTCTTT.

The V and J genes are TRBV12-5 and TRBJ1-2; D call uncertain. Germline CDR1 is LGHNT and CDR2 is FRNRAP. This CDR3 region has 12 residues. V dropped 5 bases and J dropped 6 bases, with 10 bases sitting between them. Here the CDR3 DNA reads TGTGCTAGTGGTCCGCAGGCAGATGGCTACACCTTC. Protein: CASGPQADGYTF.

This chain joins TRBV12-1 and TRBJ1-2; TRBD1 is the table's D call, not checked against the DNA. TRBV12-1 is assigned pseudogene status. There are 13 residues in the CDR3. CDR3 loop: CARTGAVAGGYTF. Here the CDR3 DNA reads TGTGCCAGGACAGGGGCCGTCGCTGGGGGCTACACCTTC.

This chain joins TRBV9 and TRBJ2-1, with 14 bases identical to TRBD2. Germline CDR1 is SGDLS and CDR2 is YYNGEE. J lost 8 bases, V lost 4 bases, and 5 bases had no gene match. The CDR3 is 15 residues long. The chain's CDR3 is CASSPGLAGGDEQFF. CDR3 nucleotide sequence: TGTGCCAGCAGCCCTGGACTAGCGGGGGGCGATGAGCAGTTCTTC.

The chain combines TRBV4-3 with TRBJ2-1; 8 bases match TRBD1. The CDR3 is 18 amino acids. Germline V gene lookup returns CDR1 LGHNA and CDR2 YSLEER. V lost 0 bases, J lost 3 bases, and 10 bases stayed unmatched. Here the CDR3 reads CASSQEGRGRGLYNEQFF. CDR3 coding DNA: TGCGCCAGCAGCCAAGAAGGGCGGGGCAGGGGGCTCTACAATGAGCAGTTCTTC.

The rearrangement uses TRBV6-6 and TRBJ2-7; D might be TRBD1 (5 bases). The CDR3 is 11 residues long. V was cut by 7 bases and J by 6 bases, with 10 bases left in between. Germline CDR1 MNHNY, CDR2 SVGAGI (reference sequence). The CDR3 here is CASKDTGEQYF. CDR3 nucleotides: TGTGCCAGCAAGGACACCGGCGAGCAGTACTTC.

The J gene is TRBJ1-1, the V gene TRBV27, with D maybe TRBD1 (5 bases). The ends were cut back, 5 bases at V and 1 base at J, with 8 bases in the middle. CDR1 is MNHEY, CDR2 SMNVEV, per germline (reference sequence). CDR3 length: 13 amino acids. CDR3 residues: CASSDGQNTEAFF. For the CDR3, the DNA is TGTGCCAGCAGTGACGGACAGAACACTGAAGCTTTCTTT.

In DNA, the CDR3 is TGTGCCTGGAGTTCGTTCGGGGACAAAAAACGGGGCTCCTACGAGCAGTACTTC. Translated, it gives CAWSSFGDKKRGSYEQYF. V usage is TRBV30 and J usage is TRBJ2-7; D perhaps matches TRBD1 (6 bases). V shed 2 bases and J shed 0 bases, with 23 bases lying between them. This CDR3 region has 18 residues. Germline CDR1 and CDR2: GTSNPN and SVGIG (reference sequence).

The J gene is TRBJ1-2, the V gene TRBV27; D may be TRBD1 (6 bases). With 8 bases removed from V and 5 bases from J, the gap between germline ends came to 18 bases. CDR3 length: 14 amino acids. Germline loops: CDR1 MNHEY, CDR2 SMNVEV (reference sequence). The CDR3 is CASSNSGVAYGYTF. CDR3 DNA sequence: TGTGCCAGCTCAAATTCAGGGGTAGCGTATGGCTACACCTTC.